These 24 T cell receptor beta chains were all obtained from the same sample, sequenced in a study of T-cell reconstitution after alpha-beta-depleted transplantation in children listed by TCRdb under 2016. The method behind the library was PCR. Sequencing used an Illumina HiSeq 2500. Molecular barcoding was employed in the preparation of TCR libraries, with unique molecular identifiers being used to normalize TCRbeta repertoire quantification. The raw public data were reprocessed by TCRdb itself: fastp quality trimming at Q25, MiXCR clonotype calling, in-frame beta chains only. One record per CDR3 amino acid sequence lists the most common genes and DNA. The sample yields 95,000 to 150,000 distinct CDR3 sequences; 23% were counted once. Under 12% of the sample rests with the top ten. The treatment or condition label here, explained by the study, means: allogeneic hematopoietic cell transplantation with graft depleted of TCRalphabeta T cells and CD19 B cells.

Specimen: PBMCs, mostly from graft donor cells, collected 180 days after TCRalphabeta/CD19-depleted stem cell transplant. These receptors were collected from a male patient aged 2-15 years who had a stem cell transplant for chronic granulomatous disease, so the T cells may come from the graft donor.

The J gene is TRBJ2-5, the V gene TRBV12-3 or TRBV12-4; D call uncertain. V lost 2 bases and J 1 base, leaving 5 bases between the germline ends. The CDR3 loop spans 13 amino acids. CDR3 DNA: TGTGCCAGCAGTTTATGGGGCCAAGAGACCCAGTACTTC. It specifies CASSLWGQETQYF.

CDR3 loop: CASSRGLAGERRSYEQYF. The CDR3, as DNA: TGTGCCAGCAGTCGGGGACTAGCGGGAGAGAGGAGGTCCTACGAGCAGTACTTC. The rearrangement links TRBV28 to TRBJ2-7; 14 bases are shared with TRBD2. CDR1 is MDHEN, CDR2 SYDVKM, per germline. The trim removed 5 bases at V and 1 base at J, leaving 10 bases unmatched. This CDR3 has 18 amino acids.

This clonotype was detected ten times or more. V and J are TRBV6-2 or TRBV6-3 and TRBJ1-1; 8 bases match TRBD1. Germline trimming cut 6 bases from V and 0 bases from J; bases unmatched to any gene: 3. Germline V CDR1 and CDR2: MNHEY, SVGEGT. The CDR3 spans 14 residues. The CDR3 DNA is TGTGCCAGCAGCCGGGACAGGTTGAACACTGAAGCTTTCTTT. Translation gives CASSRDRLNTEAFF.

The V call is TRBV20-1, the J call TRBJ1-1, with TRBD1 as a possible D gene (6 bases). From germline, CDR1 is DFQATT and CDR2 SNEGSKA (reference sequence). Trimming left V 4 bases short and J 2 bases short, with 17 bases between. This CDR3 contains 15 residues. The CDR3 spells CSANRIRQVNTEAFF. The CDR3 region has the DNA TGCAGTGCTAACCGTATAAGACAGGTTAACACTGAAGCTTTCTTT.

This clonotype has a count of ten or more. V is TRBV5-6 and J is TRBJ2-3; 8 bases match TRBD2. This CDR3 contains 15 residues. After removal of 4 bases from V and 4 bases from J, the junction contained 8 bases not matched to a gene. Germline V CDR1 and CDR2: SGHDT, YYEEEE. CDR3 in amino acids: CASSLTAGVADTQYF. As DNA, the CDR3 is TGTGCCAGCAGCCTAACAGCGGGGGTGGCAGATACGCAGTATTTT.

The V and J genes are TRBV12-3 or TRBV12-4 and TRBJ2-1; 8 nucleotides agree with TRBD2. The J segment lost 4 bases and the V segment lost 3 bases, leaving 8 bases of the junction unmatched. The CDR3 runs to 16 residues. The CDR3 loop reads CASSLFGSGSYNEQFF. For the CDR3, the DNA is TGTGCCAGCAGTTTGTTTGGGAGCGGGAGTTACAATGAGCAGTTCTTC.

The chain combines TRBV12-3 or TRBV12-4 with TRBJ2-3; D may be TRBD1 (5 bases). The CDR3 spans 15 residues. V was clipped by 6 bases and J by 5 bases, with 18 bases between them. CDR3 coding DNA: TGTGCCAGCAGAAGAATTGGGGCAGCGCTAGATACGCAGTATTTT. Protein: CASRRIGAALDTQYF.

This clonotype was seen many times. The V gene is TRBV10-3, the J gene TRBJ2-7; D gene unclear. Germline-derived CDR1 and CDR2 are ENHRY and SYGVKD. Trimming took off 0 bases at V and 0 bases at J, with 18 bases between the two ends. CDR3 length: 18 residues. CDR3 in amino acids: CAISESIRTAGRSYEQYF. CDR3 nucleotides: TGTGCCATCAGTGAGTCGATTAGAACCGCTGGCCGCTCCTACGAGCAGTACTTC.

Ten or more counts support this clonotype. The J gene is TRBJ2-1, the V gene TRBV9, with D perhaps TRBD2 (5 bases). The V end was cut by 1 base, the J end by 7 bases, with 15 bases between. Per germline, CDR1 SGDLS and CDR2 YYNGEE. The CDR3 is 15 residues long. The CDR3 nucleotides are TGTGCCAGCAGCGTAAGCCCTGAGGGATGGAATGAGCAGTTCTTC. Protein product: CASSVSPEGWNEQFF.

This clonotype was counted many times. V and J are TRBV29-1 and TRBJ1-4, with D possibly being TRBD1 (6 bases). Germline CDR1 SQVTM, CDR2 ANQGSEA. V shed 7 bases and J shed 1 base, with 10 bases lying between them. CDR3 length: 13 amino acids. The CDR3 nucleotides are TGCAGCGCTCTACAGGGAACTAATGAAAAACTGTTTTTT. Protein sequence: CSALQGTNEKLFF.

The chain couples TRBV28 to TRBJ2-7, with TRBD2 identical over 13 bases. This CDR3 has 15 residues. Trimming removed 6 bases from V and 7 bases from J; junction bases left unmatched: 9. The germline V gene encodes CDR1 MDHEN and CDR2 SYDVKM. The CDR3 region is CASSPGTSGMWEQYF. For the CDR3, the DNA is TGTGCCAGCAGCCCCGGGACTAGCGGGATGTGGGAGCAGTACTTC.

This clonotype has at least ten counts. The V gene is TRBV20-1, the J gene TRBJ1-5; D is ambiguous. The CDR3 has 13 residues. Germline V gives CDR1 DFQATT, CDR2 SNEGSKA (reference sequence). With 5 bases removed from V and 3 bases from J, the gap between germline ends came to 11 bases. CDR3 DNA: TGCAGTGCTCAAGGGAGGGTCAATCAGCCCCAGCATTTT. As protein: CSAQGRVNQPQHF.

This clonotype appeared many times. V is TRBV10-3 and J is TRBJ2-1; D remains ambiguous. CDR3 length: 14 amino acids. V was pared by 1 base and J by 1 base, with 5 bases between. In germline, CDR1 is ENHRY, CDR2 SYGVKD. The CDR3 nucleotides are TGTGCCATCAGTGAGTTGGGATCCTACAATGAGCAGTTCTTC. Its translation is CAISELGSYNEQFF.

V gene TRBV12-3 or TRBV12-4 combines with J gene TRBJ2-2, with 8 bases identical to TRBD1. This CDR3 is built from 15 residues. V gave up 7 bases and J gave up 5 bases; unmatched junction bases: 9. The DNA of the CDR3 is TGTGCCAGCATTAGACAGGGGTCGGGAACCGGGGAGCTGTTTTTT. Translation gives CASIRQGSGTGELFF.

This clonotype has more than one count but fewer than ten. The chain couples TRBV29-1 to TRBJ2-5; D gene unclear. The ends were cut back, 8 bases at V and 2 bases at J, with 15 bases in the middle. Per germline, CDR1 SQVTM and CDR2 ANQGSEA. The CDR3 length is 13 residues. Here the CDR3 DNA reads TGCAGCACCGCCAACAGATTACAAGAGACCCAGTACTTC. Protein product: CSTANRLQETQYF.

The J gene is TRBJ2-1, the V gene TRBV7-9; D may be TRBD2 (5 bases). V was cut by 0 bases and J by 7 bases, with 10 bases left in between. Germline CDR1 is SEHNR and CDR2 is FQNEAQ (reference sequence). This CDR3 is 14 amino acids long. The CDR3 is CASSLAPGLNEQFF. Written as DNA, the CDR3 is TGTGCCAGCAGCTTAGCTCCGGGGTTAAATGAGCAGTTCTTC.

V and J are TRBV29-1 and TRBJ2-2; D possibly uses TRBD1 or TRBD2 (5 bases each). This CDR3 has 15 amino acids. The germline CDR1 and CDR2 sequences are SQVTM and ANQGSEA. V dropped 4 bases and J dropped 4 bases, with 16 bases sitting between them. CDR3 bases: TGCAGCGTTGCCCGATCGGGACCGCTCACCGGGGAGCTGTTTTTT. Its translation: CSVARSGPLTGELFF.

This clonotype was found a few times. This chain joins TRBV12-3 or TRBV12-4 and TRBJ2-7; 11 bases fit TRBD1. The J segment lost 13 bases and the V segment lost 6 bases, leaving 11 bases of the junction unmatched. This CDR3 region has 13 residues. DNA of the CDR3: TGTGCCAGCAGCTATGGACAGGGGGCCGGGGACTACTTC. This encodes CASSYGQGAGDYF.

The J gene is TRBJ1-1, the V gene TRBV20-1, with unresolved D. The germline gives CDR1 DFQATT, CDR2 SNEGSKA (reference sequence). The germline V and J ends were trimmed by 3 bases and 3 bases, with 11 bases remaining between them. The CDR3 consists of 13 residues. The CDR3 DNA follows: TGCAGTGCTAGTAAGGACTCCGACACTGAAGCTTTCTTT. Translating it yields CSASKDSDTEAFF.

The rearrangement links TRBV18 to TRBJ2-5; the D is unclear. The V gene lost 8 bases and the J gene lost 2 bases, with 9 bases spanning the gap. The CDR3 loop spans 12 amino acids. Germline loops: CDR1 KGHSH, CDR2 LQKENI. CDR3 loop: CASTRWQETQYF. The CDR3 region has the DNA TGTGCCAGCACCAGGTGGCAAGAGACCCAGTACTTC.

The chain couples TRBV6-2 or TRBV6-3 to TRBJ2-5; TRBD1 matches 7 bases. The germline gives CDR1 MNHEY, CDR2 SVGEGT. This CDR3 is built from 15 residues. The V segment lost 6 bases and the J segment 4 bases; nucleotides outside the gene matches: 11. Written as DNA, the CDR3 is TGTGCCAGCAGCTCCCTTACAGGGGACGGAGAGACCCAGTACTTC. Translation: CASSSLTGDGETQYF.

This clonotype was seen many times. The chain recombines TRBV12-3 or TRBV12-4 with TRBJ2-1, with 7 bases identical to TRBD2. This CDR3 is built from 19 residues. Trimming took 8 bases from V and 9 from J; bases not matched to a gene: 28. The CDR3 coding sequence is TGTGCCAGCCCCCCCAGTGCAGGATCTCGGGAGGTTCTCATCTCTGAGCAGTTCTTC. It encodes CASPPSAGSREVLISEQFF.

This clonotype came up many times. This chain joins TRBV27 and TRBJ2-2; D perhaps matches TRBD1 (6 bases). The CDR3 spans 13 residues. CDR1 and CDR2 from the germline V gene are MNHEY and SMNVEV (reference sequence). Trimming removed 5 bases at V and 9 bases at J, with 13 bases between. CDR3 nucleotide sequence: TGTGCCAGCAGTACAGGGAACCTCCGGGAGCTGTTTTTT. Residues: CASSTGNLRELFF.

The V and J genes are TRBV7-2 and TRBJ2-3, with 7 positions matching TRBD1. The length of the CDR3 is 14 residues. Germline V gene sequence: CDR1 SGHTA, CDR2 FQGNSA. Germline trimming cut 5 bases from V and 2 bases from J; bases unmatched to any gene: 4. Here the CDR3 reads CASSKQGNTDTQYF. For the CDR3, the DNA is TGTGCCAGCAGCAAACAGGGGAACACAGATACGCAGTATTTT.